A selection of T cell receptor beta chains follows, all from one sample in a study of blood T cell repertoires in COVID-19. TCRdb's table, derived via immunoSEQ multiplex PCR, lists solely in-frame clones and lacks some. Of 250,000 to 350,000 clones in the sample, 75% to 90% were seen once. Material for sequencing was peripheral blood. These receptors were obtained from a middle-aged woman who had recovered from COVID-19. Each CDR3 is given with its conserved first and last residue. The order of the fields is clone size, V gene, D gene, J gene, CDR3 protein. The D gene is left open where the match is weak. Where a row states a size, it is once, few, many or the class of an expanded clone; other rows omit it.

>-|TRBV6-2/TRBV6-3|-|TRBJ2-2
CASSYERLGTGELFF
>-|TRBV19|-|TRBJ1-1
CASLGVAGDTEAFF
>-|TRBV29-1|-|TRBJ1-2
CSVGGYGYTF
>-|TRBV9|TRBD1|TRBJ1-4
CASSPERGQGTEKLFF
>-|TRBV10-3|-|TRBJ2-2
CAISEGTTGELFF
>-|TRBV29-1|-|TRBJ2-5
CSVEDFTGQETQYF
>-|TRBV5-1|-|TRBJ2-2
CASSSRDSTGELFF
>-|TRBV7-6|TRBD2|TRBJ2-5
CASSLGGGRAQETQYF
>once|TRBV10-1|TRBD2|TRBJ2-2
CASSERAGATGELFF
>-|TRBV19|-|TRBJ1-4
CASSMRRNNEKLFF
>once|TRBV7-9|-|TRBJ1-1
CASSLGATGEAFF
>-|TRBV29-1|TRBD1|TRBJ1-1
CSVLSTGGPEAFF
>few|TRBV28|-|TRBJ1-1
CASGFTGGGEAFF
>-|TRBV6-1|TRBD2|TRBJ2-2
CASSEAGTSTGELFF
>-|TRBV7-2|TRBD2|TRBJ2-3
CASSSRPAGLSTDTQYF
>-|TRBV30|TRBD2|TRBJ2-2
CAWAGLAGSNTGELFF
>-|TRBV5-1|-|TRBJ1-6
CASSLLGDSPLHF
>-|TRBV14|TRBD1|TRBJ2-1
CASSQGVRGNNEQFF
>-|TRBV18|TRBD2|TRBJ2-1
CASSQLAGRDEQFF
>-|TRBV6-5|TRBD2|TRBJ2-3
CASEGRESTDTQYF
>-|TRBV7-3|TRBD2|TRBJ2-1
CASSSGLAGEYEQFF
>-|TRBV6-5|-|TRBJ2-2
CASSYGLAVNTGELFF
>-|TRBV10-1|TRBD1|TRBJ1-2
CASSEVRDRGATRHGYTF
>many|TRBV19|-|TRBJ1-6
CASSQFADSPLHF
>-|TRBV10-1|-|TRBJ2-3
CASSGYDTDTQYF
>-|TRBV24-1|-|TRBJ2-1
CATSDDSSSSYNEQFF
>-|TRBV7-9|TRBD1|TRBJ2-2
CASSSFPGQGKTGELFF
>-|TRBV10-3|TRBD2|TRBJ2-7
CAISVAVLADEQYF
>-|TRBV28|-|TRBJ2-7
CASSLGDITYEQYF
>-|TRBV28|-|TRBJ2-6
CASGLSGANVLTF
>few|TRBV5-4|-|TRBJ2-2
CASSLDGSVAGELFF
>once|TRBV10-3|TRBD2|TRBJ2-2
CAISESEASGIGELFF
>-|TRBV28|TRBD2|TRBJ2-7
CASSPPSGSYEQYF
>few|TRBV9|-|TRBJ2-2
CASSGPGGLNTGELFF
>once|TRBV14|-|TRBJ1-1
CASSQLYGLTEAFF